This T cell receptor beta chain was identified during a study of blood T cell repertoires in COVID-19. The method was immunoSEQ multiplex PCR; TCRdb's version includes in-frame clones alone and lacks a portion of them. The table includes about 170,000 clones, roughly 80% detected once. The germline CDR1 and CDR2 sequences are SEHNR and FQNEAQ (reference sequence). The junction had 13 bases not matched to a gene; V was cut back by 4 bases and J by 5 bases. There are 17 residues in the CDR3. The receptor was derived from a man aged 65 to 85 with active or convalescent COVID-19. Input material: peripheral blood. The chain has TRBV7-9 and TRBJ2-1; 8 nucleotides match TRBD1. In DNA, the CDR3 is TGTGCCAGCAGCTGGCATAGGACAGGGTCATACGACAATGAGCAGTTCTTC. This codes for CASSWHRTGSYDNEQFF. Full variable domain (rest looked up from reference TRBV7-9 and TRBJ2-1): DTGVSQNPRHKITKRGQNVTFRCDPISEHNRLYWYRQTLGQGPEFLTYFQNEAQLEKSRLLSDRFSAERPKGSFSTLEIQRTEQGDSAMYLCASSWHRTGSYDNEQFFGPGTRLTVL.